This T cell receptor beta chain appears in the sequencing data of a study of vaccination effects on CD4 cells after COVID-19. Study-wide background: After vaccination, samples were taken early and late from a few convalescent patients.

With the ViraFEST assay, the study expanded antigen-specific CD4+ T cells using viral peptide pools, then sequenced them. Subsequent to 10 days of culture, CD4+ T cells were isolated. The person's infection with SARS-CoV-2, confirmed by PCR, took place between March and December 2020. BNT162b2 vaccine or mRNA-1273 vaccine was given to participants in two doses. As concerns this clone: The antigen is undetermined.

Clones were read by immunoSEQ multiplex PCR, and TCRdb kept only the in-frame ones, dropping some. The sample yields about 17,000 clones, 76% seen once. The V gene's germline CDR1 is SNHLY and CDR2 FYNNEI. This CDR3 has 15 residues. The ends lost 8 bases at V and 3 bases at J; junction bases unmatched: 9. Sequencing was performed on CD4+ T cells from PBMCs cultured with SARS-CoV-2 spike peptides, taken after COVID-19 vaccination. This clonotype was obtained from a human donor who had a prior SARS-CoV-2 infection. The chain couples TRBV2 to TRBJ1-4; 7 nucleotides match TRBD1. CDR3 amino acids: CASSPNRGANEKLFF. CDR3 nucleotide sequence: TGTGCCAGCTCTCCGAACAGGGGAGCTAATGAAAAACTGTTTTTT. Based on the CDR3 plus reference TRBV2 and TRBJ1-4, the full variable domain is EPEVTQTPSHQVTQMGQEVILRCVPISNHLYFYWYRQILGQKVEFLVSFYNNEISEKSEIFDDQFSVERPDGSNFTLKIRSTKLEDSAMYFCASSPNRGANEKLFFGSGTQLSVL.